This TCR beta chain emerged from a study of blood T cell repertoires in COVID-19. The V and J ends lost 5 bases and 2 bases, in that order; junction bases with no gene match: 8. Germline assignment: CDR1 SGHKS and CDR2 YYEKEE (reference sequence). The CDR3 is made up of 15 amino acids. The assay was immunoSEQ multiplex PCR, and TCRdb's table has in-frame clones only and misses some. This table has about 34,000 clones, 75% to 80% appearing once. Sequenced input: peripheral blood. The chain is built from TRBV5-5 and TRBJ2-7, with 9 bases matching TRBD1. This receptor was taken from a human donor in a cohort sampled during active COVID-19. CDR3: CASSLLRDRAYEQYF. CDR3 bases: TGTGCCAGCAGTCTGTTGAGGGACAGGGCCTACGAGCAGTACTTC.